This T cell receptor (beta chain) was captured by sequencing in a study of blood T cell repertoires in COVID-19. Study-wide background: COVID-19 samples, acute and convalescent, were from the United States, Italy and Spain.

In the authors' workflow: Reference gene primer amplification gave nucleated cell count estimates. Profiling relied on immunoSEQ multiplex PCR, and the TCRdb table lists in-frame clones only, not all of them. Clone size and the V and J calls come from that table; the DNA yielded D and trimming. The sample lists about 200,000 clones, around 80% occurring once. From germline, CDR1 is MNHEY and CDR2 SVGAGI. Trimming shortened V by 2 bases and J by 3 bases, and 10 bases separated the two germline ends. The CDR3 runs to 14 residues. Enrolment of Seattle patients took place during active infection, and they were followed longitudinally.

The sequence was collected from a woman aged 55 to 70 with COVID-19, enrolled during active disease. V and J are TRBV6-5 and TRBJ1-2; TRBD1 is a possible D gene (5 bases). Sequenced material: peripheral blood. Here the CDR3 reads CASSYRREDYGYTF. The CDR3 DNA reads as TGTGCCAGCAGTTACCGCAGGGAAGACTATGGCTACACCTTC.